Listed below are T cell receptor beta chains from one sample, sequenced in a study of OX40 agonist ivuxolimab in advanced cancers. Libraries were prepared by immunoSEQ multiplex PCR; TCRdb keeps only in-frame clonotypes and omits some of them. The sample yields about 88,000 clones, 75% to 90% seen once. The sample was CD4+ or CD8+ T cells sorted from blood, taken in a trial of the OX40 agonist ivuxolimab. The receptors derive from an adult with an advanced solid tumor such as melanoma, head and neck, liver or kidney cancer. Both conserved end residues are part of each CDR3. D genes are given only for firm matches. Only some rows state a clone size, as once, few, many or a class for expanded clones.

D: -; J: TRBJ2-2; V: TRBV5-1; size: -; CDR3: CASSLTGQVTGELFF; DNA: TGCGCCAGCAGCTTGACAGGGCAGGTCACCGGGGAGCTGTTTTTT
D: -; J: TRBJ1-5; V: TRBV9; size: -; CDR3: CASSVDGGGNQPQHF; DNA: TGTGCCAGCAGCGTAGATGGCGGGGGCAATCAGCCCCAGCATTTT
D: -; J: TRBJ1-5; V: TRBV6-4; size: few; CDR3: CASPGRTVDQPQHF; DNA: TGTGCCAGCCCCGGCCGGACAGTCGATCAGCCCCAGCATTTT
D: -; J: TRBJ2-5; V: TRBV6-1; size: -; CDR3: CASSGLAQETQYF; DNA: TGTGCCAGCAGTGGGCTAGCCCAAGAGACCCAGTACTTC
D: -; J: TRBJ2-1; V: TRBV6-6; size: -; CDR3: CASSYTSPDLNEQFF; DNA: TGTGCCAGCAGTTACACTAGCCCCGATTTGAATGAGCAGTTCTTC
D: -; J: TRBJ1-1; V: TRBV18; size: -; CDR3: CASRNGPDAAFF; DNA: TGTGCCAGCCGAAACGGGCCCGACGCGGCTTTCTTT
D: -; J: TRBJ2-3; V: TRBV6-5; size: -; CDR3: CASSQRGPEDTQYF; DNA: TGTGCCAGCAGCCAGAGAGGTCCTGAGGATACGCAGTATTTT
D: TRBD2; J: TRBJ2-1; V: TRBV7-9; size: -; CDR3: CASSLRGGGLAARYNEQFF; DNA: TGTGCCAGCAGCTTACGCGGCGGTGGACTAGCGGCTCGTTACAATGAGCAGTTCTTC
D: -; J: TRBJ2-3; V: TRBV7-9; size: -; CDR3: CASSSPKPGQVTQYF; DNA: TGTGCCAGCAGCTCCCCAAAACCCGGACAAGTCACGCAGTATTTT
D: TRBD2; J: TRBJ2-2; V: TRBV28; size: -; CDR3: CASSPAGLAGSTGELFF; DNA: TGTGCCAGCAGTCCCGCGGGACTAGCGGGGAGCACCGGGGAGCTGTTTTTT
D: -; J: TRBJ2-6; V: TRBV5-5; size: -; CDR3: CASSPSPGANVLTF; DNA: TGTGCCAGCAGCCCCTCTCCTGGGGCCAACGTCCTGACTTTC
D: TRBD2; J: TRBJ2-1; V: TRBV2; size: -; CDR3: CASNPPVVSGGALGNEQFF; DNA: TGTGCCAGCAACCCCCCCGTTGTTAGCGGGGGGGCCTTAGGCAATGAGCAGTTCTTC
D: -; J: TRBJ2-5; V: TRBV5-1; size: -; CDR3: CASSFDPRETQYF; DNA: TGCGCCAGCAGCTTCGACCCGAGGGAGACCCAGTACTTC
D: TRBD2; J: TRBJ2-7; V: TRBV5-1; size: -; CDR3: CASSSLAGGGEQYF; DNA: TGCGCCAGCAGCTCCCTAGCGGGAGGGGGCGAGCAGTACTTC
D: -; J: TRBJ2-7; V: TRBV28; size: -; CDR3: CASRKSQVPSYEQYF; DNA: TGTGCCAGCAGGAAATCACAGGTACCCTCCTACGAGCAGTACTTC
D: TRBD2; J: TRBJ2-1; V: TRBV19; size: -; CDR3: CASSPSAGVYNEQFF; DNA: TGTGCCAGTAGCCCCTCGGCGGGAGTATACAATGAGCAGTTCTTC
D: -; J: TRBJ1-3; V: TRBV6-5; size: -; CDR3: CATRGGGRGNTIYF; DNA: TGTGCCACCCGGGGCGGGGGAAGGGGGAACACCATATATTTT
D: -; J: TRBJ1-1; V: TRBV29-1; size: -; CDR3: CSGSWGTEAFF; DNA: TGCAGCGGCTCCTGGGGCACTGAAGCTTTCTTT
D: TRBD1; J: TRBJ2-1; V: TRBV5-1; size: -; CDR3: CASSLGTGGKNEQFF; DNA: TGCGCCAGCAGCTTGGGGACAGGGGGCAAGAATGAGCAGTTCTTC
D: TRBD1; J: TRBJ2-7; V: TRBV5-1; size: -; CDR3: CASSLSYRVGPGGDEQYF; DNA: TGCGCCAGCAGCTTGAGTTATAGAGTGGGTCCAGGGGGAGACGAGCAGTACTTC
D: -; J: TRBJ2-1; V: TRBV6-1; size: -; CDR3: CASSPRQNSYNEQFF; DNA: TGTGCCAGCTCCCCCCGACAGAACTCCTACAATGAGCAGTTCTTC
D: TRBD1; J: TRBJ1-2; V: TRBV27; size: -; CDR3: CASSLTGVGYTF; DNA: TGTGCCAGCAGTCTCACAGGGGTCGGCTACACCTTC
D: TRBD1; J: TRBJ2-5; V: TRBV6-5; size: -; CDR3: CASRGTGEETQYF; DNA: TGTGCCAGCAGGGGGACAGGCGAAGAGACCCAGTACTTC
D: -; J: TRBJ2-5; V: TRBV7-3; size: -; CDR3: CASSSSGAYQETQYF; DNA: TGTGCCAGCAGCTCAAGCGGAGCGTACCAAGAGACCCAGTACTTC
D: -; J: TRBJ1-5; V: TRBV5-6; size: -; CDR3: CASSLAQSNQPQHF; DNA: TGTGCCAGCAGCTTGGCGCAGAGCAATCAGCCCCAGCATTTT
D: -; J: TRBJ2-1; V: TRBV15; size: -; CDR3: CATSRDVGIYNEQFF; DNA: TGTGCCACCAGCAGAGATGTCGGCATCTACAATGAGCAGTTCTTC
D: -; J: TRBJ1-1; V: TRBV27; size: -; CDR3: CASSTNPQRNTEAFF; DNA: TGTGCCAGCAGTACCAACCCCCAGAGGAACACTGAAGCTTTCTTT
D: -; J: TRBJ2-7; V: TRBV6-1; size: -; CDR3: CASIGSPTYEQYF; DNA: TGTGCCAGCATAGGGAGCCCCACCTACGAGCAGTACTTC
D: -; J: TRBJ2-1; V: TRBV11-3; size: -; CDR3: CASSLEGSRSYNEQFF; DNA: TGTGCCAGCAGCTTAGAAGGCAGTCGTTCCTACAATGAGCAGTTCTTC
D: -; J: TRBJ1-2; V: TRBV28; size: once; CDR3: CAANTRPNGYTF; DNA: TGTGCCGCTAACACTAGGCCAAATGGCTACACCTTC
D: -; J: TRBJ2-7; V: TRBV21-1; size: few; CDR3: CASSLLPGTSGSTGSYEQYF; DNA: TGTGCCAGCAGCCTCCTTCCCGGGACTAGCGGGAGTACGGGCTCCTACGAGCAGTACTTC
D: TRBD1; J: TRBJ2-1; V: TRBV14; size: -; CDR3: CASSQRDRDNEQFF; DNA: TGTGCCAGCAGCCAACGGGACAGGGACAATGAGCAGTTCTTC
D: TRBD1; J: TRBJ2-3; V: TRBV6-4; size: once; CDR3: CASSTDRSGTQYF; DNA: TGTGCCAGCAGTACGGACAGGTCCGGTACGCAGTATTTT
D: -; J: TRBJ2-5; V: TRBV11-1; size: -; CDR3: CASSAQETQYF; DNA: TGTGCCAGCAGCGCCCAAGAGACCCAGTACTTC
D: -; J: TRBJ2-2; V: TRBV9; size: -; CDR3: CASSVSLAGNTGELFF; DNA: TGTGCCAGCAGCGTGTCTTTAGCCGGGAACACCGGGGAGCTGTTTTTT
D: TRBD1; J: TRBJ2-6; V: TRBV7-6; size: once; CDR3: CASSRRTGGETGANVLTF; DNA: TGTGCCAGCAGCCGCCGGACAGGGGGCGAAACTGGGGCCAACGTCCTGACTTTC
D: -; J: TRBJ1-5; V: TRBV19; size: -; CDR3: CASSNPGAYNQPQHF; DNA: TGTGCCAGTAGCAACCCCGGGGCATACAATCAGCCCCAGCATTTT
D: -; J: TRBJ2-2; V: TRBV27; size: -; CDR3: CASSPRPLTANTGELFF; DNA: TGTGCCAGCAGCCCCCGCCCCTTGACAGCGAACACCGGGGAGCTGTTTTTT
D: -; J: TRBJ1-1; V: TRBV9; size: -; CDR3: CASSSGQSTEAFF; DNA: TGTGCCAGCAGCAGCGGACAGTCCACTGAAGCTTTCTTT
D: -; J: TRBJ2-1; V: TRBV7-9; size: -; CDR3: CASNRDSAYNEQFF; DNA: TGTGCCAGCAACCGGGATTCGGCCTACAATGAGCAGTTCTTC
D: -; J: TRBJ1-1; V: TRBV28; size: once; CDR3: CASSPLEEVTEAFF; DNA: TGTGCCAGCAGTCCCCTAGAGGAAGTCACTGAAGCTTTCTTT
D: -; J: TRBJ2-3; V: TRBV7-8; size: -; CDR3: CASSLVLSYTDTQYF; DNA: TGTGCCAGCAGCTTAGTTCTGTCCTACACAGATACGCAGTATTTT
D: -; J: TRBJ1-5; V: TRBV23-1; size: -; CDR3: CASMVVNRFLILPQHF; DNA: TGCGCCAGCATGGTGGTGAACAGGTTTCTTATTTTACCCCAGCATTTT
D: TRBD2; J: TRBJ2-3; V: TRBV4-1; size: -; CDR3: CASSQVPAGGSDTQYF; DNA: TGCGCCAGCAGCCAAGTACCGGCGGGGGGGTCGGATACGCAGTATTTT
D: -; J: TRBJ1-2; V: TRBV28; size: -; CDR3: CASSFPGGIYGYTF; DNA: TGTGCCAGCAGTTTTCCGGGGGGTATCTATGGCTACACCTTC
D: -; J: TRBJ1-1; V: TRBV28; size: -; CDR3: CASRVEALNTEAFF; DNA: TGTGCCAGCAGAGTCGAGGCGTTGAACACTGAAGCTTTCTTT
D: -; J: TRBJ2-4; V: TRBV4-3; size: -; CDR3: CASSQEVTDIQYF; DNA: TGCGCCAGCAGCCAAGAGGTTACTGACATTCAGTACTTC
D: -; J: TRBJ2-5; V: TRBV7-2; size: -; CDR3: CASSLGGAGGETQYF; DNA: TGTGCCAGCAGCTTAGGAGGGGCAGGAGGAGAGACCCAGTACTTC
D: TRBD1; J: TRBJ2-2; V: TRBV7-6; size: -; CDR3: CASSLDDRGWAGELFF; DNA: TGTGCCAGCAGCTTAGACGACAGGGGATGGGCCGGGGAGCTGTTTTTT
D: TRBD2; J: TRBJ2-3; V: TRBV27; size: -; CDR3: CASRSRTSLDTQYF; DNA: TGTGCCAGCAGATCCAGGACTAGCCTAGATACGCAGTATTTT
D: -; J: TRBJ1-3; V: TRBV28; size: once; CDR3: CASDGRREKSGNTIYF; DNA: TGTGCCAGCGACGGCAGGAGGGAAAAGTCTGGAAACACCATATATTTT
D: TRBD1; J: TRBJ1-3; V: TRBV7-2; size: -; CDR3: CASSPRTGESGNTIYF; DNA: TGTGCCAGCAGCCCCCGGACAGGGGAGTCTGGAAACACCATATATTTT
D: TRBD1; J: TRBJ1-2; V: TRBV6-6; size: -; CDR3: CASRRRDREGDGYTF; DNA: TGTGCCAGCAGGCGACGGGACAGGGAAGGAGATGGCTACACCTTC
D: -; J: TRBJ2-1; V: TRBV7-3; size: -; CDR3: CASSLIGGGNEQFF; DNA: TGTGCCAGCAGCTTAATCGGTGGCGGGAATGAGCAGTTCTTC
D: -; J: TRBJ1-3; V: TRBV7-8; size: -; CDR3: CASRGSGNTIYF; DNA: TGTGCCAGCCGGGGCTCTGGAAACACCATATATTTT
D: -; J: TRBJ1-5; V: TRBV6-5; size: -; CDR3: CAPPPLHF; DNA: TGTGCCCCGCCGCCCCTTCATTTT
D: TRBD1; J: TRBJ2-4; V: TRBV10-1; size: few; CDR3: CASSLTGSNIQYF; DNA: TGCGCCAGCAGCTTGACAGGGTCGAACATTCAGTACTTC